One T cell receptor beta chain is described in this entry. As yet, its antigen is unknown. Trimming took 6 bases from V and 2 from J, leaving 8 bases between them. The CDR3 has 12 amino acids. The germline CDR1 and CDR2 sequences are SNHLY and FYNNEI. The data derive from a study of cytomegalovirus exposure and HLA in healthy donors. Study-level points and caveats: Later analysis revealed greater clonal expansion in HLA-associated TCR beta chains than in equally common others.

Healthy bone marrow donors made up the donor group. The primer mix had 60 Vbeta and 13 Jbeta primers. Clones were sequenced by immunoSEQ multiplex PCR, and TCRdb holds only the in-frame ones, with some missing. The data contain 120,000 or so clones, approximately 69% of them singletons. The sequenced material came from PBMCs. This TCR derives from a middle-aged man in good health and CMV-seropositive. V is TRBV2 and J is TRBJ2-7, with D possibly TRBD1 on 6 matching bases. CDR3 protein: CASSDRTYEQYF. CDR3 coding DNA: TGTGCCAGCAGCGACAGGACCTACGAGCAGTACTTC.